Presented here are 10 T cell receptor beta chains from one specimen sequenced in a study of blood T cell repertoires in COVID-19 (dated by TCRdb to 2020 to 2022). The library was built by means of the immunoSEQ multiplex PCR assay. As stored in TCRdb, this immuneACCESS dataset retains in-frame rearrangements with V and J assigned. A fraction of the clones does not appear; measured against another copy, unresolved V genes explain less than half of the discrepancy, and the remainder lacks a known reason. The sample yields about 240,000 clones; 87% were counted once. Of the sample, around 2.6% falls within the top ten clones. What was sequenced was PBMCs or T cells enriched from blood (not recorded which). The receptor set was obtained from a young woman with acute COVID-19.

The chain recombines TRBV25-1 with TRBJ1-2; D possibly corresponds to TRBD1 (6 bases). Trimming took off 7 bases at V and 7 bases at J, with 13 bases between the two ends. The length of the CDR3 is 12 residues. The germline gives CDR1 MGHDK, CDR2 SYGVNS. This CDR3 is CASIETGGGYTF. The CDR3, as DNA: TGTGCCAGCATTGAGACAGGTGGTGGCTACACCTTC.

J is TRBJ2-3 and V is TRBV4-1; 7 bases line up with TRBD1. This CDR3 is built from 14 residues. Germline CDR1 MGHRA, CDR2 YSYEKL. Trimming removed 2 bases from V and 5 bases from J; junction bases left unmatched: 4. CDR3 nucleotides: TGCGCCAGCAGCCAATCACAGGGGAGAGATACGCAGTATTTT. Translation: CASSQSQGRDTQYF.

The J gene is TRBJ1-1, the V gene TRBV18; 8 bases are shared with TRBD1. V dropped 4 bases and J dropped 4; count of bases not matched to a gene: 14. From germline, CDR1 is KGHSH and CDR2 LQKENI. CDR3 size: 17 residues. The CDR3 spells CASSLSTPQGESTEAFF. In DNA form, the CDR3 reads TGTGCCAGCTCACTATCCACCCCACAGGGGGAGAGCACTGAAGCTTTCTTT. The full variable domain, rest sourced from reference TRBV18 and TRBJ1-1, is NAGVMQNPRHLVRRRGQEARLRCSPMKGHSHVYWYRQLPEEGLKFMVYLQKENIIDESGMPKERFSAEFPKEGPSILRIQQVVRGDSAAYFCASSLSTPQGESTEAFFGQGTRLTVV.

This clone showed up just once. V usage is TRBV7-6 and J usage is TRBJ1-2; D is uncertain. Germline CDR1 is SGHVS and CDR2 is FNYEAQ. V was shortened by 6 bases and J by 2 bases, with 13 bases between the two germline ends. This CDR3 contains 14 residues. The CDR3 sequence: CASSPHEGNYGYTF. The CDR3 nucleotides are TGTGCCAGCAGTCCCCATGAGGGAAACTATGGCTACACCTTC.

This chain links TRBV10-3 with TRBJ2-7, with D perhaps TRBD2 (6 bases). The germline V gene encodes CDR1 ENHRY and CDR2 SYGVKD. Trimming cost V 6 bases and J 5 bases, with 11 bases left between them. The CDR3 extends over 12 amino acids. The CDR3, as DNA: TGTGCCATCAGGAGTAGCGGTGACGAGCAGTACTTC. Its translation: CAIRSSGDEQYF.

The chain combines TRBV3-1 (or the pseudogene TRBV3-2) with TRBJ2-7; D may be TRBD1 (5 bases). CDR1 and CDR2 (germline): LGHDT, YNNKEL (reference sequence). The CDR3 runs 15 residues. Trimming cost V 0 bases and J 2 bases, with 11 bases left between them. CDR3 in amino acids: CASSQEWGAAYEQYF. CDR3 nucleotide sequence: TGTGCCAGCAGCCAAGAATGGGGCGCAGCCTACGAGCAGTACTTC.

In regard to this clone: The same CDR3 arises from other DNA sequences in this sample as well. In DNA form, the CDR3 reads TGTGCCAGCAGTGACTCGGCAACCGGGGAGCTGTTTTTT. It codes for CASSDSATGELFF. The rearrangement joins TRBV6-4 to TRBJ2-2, with no clear D. Germline values: CDR1 MRHNA, CDR2 SNTAGT. CDR3 length: 13 residues. With 0 bases removed from V and 5 bases from J, the gap between germline ends came to 4 bases.

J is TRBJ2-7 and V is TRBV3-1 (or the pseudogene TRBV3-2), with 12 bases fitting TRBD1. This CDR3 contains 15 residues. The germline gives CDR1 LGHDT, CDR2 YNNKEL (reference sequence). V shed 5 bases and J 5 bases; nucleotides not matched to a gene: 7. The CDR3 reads CASSSPGQGADEQYF. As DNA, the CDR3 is TGTGCCAGCAGCTCCCCGGGACAGGGGGCCGACGAGCAGTACTTC.

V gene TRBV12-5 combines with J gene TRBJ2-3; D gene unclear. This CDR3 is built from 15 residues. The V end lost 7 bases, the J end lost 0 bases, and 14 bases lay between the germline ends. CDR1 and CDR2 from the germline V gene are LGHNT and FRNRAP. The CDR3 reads CASAPTAVSTDTQYF. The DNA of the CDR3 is TGTGCTAGTGCCCCGACTGCCGTTAGCACAGATACGCAGTATTTT.

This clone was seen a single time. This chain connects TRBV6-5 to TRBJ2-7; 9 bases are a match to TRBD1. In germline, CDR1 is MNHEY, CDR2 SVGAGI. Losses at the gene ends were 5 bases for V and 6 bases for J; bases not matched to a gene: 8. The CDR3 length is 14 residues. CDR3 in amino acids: CASSRGQGVAEQYF. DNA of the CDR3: TGTGCCAGCAGTAGGGGACAGGGAGTAGCCGAGCAGTACTTC.